A single sample gave rise to the 27 T cell receptor beta chains below, sequenced in a study of Ad26.COV2.S vaccination and SARS-CoV-2 variants. Profiling relied on immunoSEQ multiplex PCR, and the TCRdb table lists in-frame clones only, not all of them. The repertoire holds 180,000 or so clones, with 87% as singletons. The sample was peripheral blood, taken after recovery from COVID-19. All receptors come from a human donor who had recovered from COVID-19.

This clone was recorded once. The CDR3 nucleotides are TGTGCCACTGCGGGAGGGCTGAACGAGCAGTACTTC. It specifies CATAGGLNEQYF. The chain joins TRBV10-3 to TRBJ2-7; 9 bases align to TRBD2. CDR3 length: 12 residues. J gave up 5 bases and V 10 bases, and 6 bases lay outside the gene matches. Per germline, CDR1 ENHRY and CDR2 SYGVKD.

The chain carries TRBV5-1 and TRBJ2-7; weak D call: TRBD2 (6 bases). Trimming took 5 bases from V and 4 from J, leaving 16 bases between them. The CDR3 covers 14 residues. Per the germline V gene, CDR1 is SGHRS and CDR2 is YFSETQ. The CDR3 sequence is CASSFSGPPYEQYF. Here the CDR3 DNA reads TGCGCCAGCAGTTTTAGCGGACCTCCGTACGAGCAGTACTTC.

The gene calls are TRBV11-2 and TRBJ2-2; 11 positions match TRBD2. The CDR3 loop spans 16 amino acids. V gave up 3 bases and J gave up 7 bases; unmatched junction bases: 7. Germline values: CDR1 SGHAT, CDR2 FQNNGV. The DNA for the CDR3 is TGTGCCAGCAGCTTTACTAGCGGGAGTACACACGGGGAGCTGTTTTTT. This translates into CASSFTSGSTHGELFF.

This clone was detected only a few times. This chain uses TRBV6-5 with TRBJ2-1; 11 bases map to TRBD2. The CDR3 runs to 15 residues. V trimming: 11 bases; J trimming: 6 bases; junction bases outside the gene matches: 12. The V gene's germline CDR1 is MNHEY and CDR2 SVGAGI. The CDR3 DNA sequence: TGTGCCGTCCGGAGGATAGCGGGGGGGTCCAATGAGCAGTTCTTC. Residues: CAVRRIAGGSNEQFF.

The CDR3 protein is CASSQAGGRGELFF. DNA of the CDR3: TGTGCCAGCAGCCAAGCGGGGGGGCGCGGGGAGCTGTTTTTT. The chain uses TRBV3-1 (or the pseudogene TRBV3-2) and TRBJ2-2; TRBD2 matches at 8 bases. The CDR3 is made up of 14 amino acids. Germline assignment: CDR1 LGHDT and CDR2 YNNKEL (reference sequence). The V and J ends lost 1 base and 7 bases, in that order; junction bases with no gene match: 2.

The chain recombines TRBV7-3 with TRBJ2-2; maybe TRBD1 (7 bases). This CDR3 region has 15 residues. The V and J ends lost 4 bases and 5 bases respectively, with 14 bases between them. CDR1 and CDR2 from the germline V gene are SGHTA and FQGTGA. CDR3 DNA sequence: TGTGCCAGCAGCTCCCAGGGGGGTCGGACCGGGGAGCTGTTTTTT. Translated: CASSSQGGRTGELFF.

This clone was detected a few times. The rearrangement uses TRBV6-1 and TRBJ1-1; no clear D gene. The CDR3 is 14 amino acids. Germline V gene lookup returns CDR1 MNHNS and CDR2 SASEGT. V lost 1 base and J 0 bases, leaving 6 bases between the germline ends. This CDR3 reads CASSEVSLNTEAFF. For the CDR3, the DNA is TGTGCCAGCAGTGAAGTATCCTTGAACACTGAAGCTTTCTTT.

The chain is built from TRBV27 and TRBJ1-6; 10 nucleotides match TRBD1. This CDR3 has 18 residues. Trimming took 6 bases from V and 6 from J; bases not matched to a gene: 14. From germline, CDR1 is MNHEY and CDR2 SMNVEV (reference sequence). The CDR3 sequence: CASRPLRGGTGANSPLHF. In DNA form, the CDR3 reads TGTGCCAGCAGACCTCTTCGGGGGGGGACAGGGGCTAATTCACCCCTCCACTTT.

The chain links TRBV7-9 to TRBJ1-1, with D unresolved. CDR1 is SEHNR, CDR2 FQNEAQ, per germline (reference sequence). The CDR3 contains 15 residues. Trimming shortened V by 0 bases and J by 1 base, and 9 bases separated the two germline ends. DNA for the CDR3: TGTGCCAGCAGCTTAGCATTAGGGCAGAACACTGAAGCTTTCTTT. It is translated as CASSLALGQNTEAFF.

The V gene is TRBV4-1, the J gene TRBJ1-5; D might be TRBD1 (5 bases). Germline CDR1 is MGHRA and CDR2 is YSYEKL. The CDR3 is 15 residues long. V lost 4 bases to trimming and J lost 6 bases, with 16 bases between them. This chain's CDR3 is CASSPPLGGSQPQHF. The CDR3, as DNA: TGCGCCAGCAGCCCTCCTCTGGGGGGGAGTCAGCCCCAGCATTTT.

This clone was counted a few times. The CDR3 sequence: CASSLDGYYGYTF. The CDR3 region has the DNA TGTGCCAGCAGCTTAGACGGTTACTATGGCTACACCTTC. The chain has TRBV11-1 and TRBJ1-2, with no clear D. Trimming left V 1 base short and J 3 bases short, with 6 bases between. The CDR3 has 13 amino acids. CDR1 is SGHAT and CDR2 is FQDESV in the germline V gene (reference sequence).

With regard to this clone: The sample holds other DNA sequences that translate to the same CDR3. The rearrangement links TRBV12-3 or TRBV12-4 to TRBJ2-1; D may correspond to TRBD1 or TRBD2 (5 bases each). V was shortened by 1 base and J by 10 bases, with 5 bases between the two germline ends. This CDR3 comprises 11 residues. CDR3 nucleotide sequence: TGTGCCAGCAGTTTAGGGGGGGAGCAGTTCTTC. Its protein product is CASSLGGEQFF.

This chain connects TRBV7-2 to TRBJ1-4, with 9 bases aligning to TRBD1. J gave up 1 base and V 5 bases, and 8 bases lay outside the gene matches. The CDR3 runs 17 residues. The germline CDR1 and CDR2 sequences are SGHTA and FQGNSA. The CDR3 protein is CASSLTLTGGTNEKLFF. In DNA form, the CDR3 reads TGTGCCAGCAGCCTCACGCTGACAGGGGGAACTAATGAAAAACTGTTTTTT. Full variable domain (missing parts from reference TRBV7-2 and TRBJ1-4): GAGVSQSPSNKVTEKGKDVELRCDPISGHTALYWYRQSLGQGLEFLIYFQGNSAPDKSGLPSDRFSAERTGGSVSTLTIQRTQQEDSAVYLCASSLTLTGGTNEKLFFGSGTQLSVL.

This chain links TRBV30 with TRBJ2-4; 10 nucleotides align to TRBD1. The CDR3 extends over 15 amino acids. Unmatched junction bases numbered 1, after V lost 1 base and J lost 1 base. Looked up from germline, CDR1 is GTSNPN and CDR2 is SVGIG (reference sequence). The CDR3 reads CAWSGQGAAKNIQYF. CDR3 nucleotides: TGTGCCTGGAGTGGACAGGGGGCGGCCAAAAACATTCAGTACTTC.

The rearrangement uses TRBV11-2 and TRBJ1-6, with D possibly being TRBD1 (6 bases). CDR1 is SGHAT and CDR2 is FQNNGV in the germline V gene. The CDR3 extends over 15 amino acids. V dropped 5 bases and J dropped 4 bases, with 12 bases sitting between them. In DNA, the CDR3 is TGTGCCAGCAGCCTCGGACAGACTTATAATTCACCCCTCCACTTT. It codes for CASSLGQTYNSPLHF.

CDR3 sequence (DNA): TGTGCCAGCAGGGGCTTGATTGGCACTGAAGCTTTCTTT. Protein: CASRGLIGTEAFF. The chain recombines TRBV6-5 with TRBJ1-1; no clear D gene. Between the trimmed V and J ends, which lost 6 bases and 4 bases, there was a span of 12 bases. This CDR3 has 13 amino acids. The V gene's germline CDR1 is MNHEY and CDR2 SVGAGI.

The gene calls are TRBV12-5 and TRBJ1-1; a possible D gene is TRBD1 (6 bases). The germline V and J ends were trimmed by 0 bases and 8 bases, with 10 bases remaining between them. Per the germline V gene, CDR1 is LGHNT and CDR2 is FRNRAP. The CDR3 extends over 13 amino acids. CDR3 in DNA: TGTGCTAGTGGTTTGGTCGGGACACTCGAAGCTTTCTTT. Protein product: CASGLVGTLEAFF.

This sequence joins TRBV2 and TRBJ2-7, with 14 bases identical to TRBD2. CDR3 length equals 14 residues. From germline, CDR1 is SNHLY and CDR2 FYNNEI. Trimming cost V 7 bases and J 6 bases; bases outside gene matches: 5. In nucleotides, the CDR3 is TGTGCCAGCATCGCGACTAGCGGGAGGGGCGAGCAGTACTTC. It is translated as CASIATSGRGEQYF.

The V and J genes are TRBV5-1 and TRBJ1-6; D unclear. The germline gives CDR1 SGHRS, CDR2 YFSETQ. The CDR3 has 18 amino acids. Trimming took 0 bases from V and 4 from J, leaving 17 bases between them. In DNA, the CDR3 is TGCGCCAGCAGCTTGGGAGTCGAACACGGCAGTTATAATTCACCCCTCCACTTT. Encoded protein: CASSLGVEHGSYNSPLHF. The entire variable domain, with the rest obtained from reference TRBV5-1 and TRBJ1-6, is as follows: KAGVTQTPRYLIKTRGQQVTLSCSPISGHRSVSWYQQTPGQGLQFLFEYFSETQRNKGNFPGRFSGRQFSNSRSEMNVSTLELGDSALYLCASSLGVEHGSYNSPLHFGNGTRLTVT.

The V and J genes are TRBV6-5 and TRBJ1-4, with 7 positions matching TRBD1. The V gene end was trimmed by 7 bases and the J gene end by 4 bases; junction bases not matched to a gene: 9. This CDR3 has 15 residues. Germline CDR1 and CDR2: MNHEY and SVGAGI. The DNA for the CDR3 is TGTGCCAGCACCGAGAGGGGGCGCGGTAATGAAAAACTGTTTTTT. This sequence encodes CASTERGRGNEKLFF.

V is TRBV9 and J is TRBJ2-2, with 7 bases aligning to TRBD2. Trimming cost V 5 bases and J 1 base; bases outside gene matches: 5. The CDR3 is 15 amino acids. CDR1 and CDR2 (germline): SGDLS, YYNGEE. In DNA, the CDR3 is TGTGCCAGCAGTCGACTAGCCGAGAACACCGGGGAGCTGTTTTTT. Encoded protein: CASSRLAENTGELFF.

The J gene is TRBJ1-6, the V gene TRBV27, with no clear D. From germline, CDR1 is MNHEY and CDR2 SMNVEV (reference sequence). Trimming shortened V by 6 bases and J by 9 bases, and 18 bases separated the two germline ends. The CDR3 totals 15 residues. The CDR3 nucleotides read TGTGCCAGCAGCCCGGGAATGGTCGTTGGTTCACCCCTCCACTTT. This gives the protein CASSPGMVVGSPLHF.

This chain connects TRBV29-1 to TRBJ1-1; the D is unclear. CDR1 is SQVTM and CDR2 is ANQGSEA in the germline V gene. This CDR3 has 11 amino acids. Trimming took off 5 bases at V and 5 bases at J, with 9 bases between the two ends. The chain's CDR3 is CSVKAGTEAFF. The CDR3 bases are TGCAGCGTTAAGGCAGGAACTGAAGCTTTCTTT. Combining the CDR3 with reference TRBV29-1 and TRBJ1-1 gives the whole variable domain SAVISQKPSRDICQRGTSLTIQCQVDSQVTMMFWYRQQPGQSLTLIATANQGSEATYESGFVIDKFPISRPNLTFSTLTVSNMSPEDSSIYLCSVKAGTEAFFGQGTRLTVV.

The V gene is TRBV28, the J gene TRBJ1-2; 9 bases map to TRBD1. V shed 7 bases and J 4 bases; nucleotides not matched to a gene: 4. This CDR3 spans 13 amino acids. The germline V gene has CDR1 MDHEN and CDR2 SYDVKM. DNA of the CDR3: TGTGCCAGCACCTTGACAGGGGGCTATGGCTACACCTTC. Amino acids: CASTLTGGYGYTF.

Turning to this clone: Other DNA sequences in the sample encode the same CDR3. The genes are TRBV19 and TRBJ2-1, with D possibly matching TRBD2 (5 bases). CDR1 and CDR2 (germline): LNHDA, SQIVND (reference sequence). V was shortened by 6 bases and J by 0 bases, with 12 bases between the two germline ends. The CDR3 has 15 amino acids. CDR3 residues: CASSPSGSSYNEQFF. In nucleotides, the CDR3 is TGTGCCAGTAGCCCGAGCGGAAGCTCCTACAATGAGCAGTTCTTC.

Points on this clone: The sample has other DNA sequences that encode this CDR3 too. The chain recombines TRBV5-1 with TRBJ1-1, with 7 nucleotides matching TRBD1. The CDR3 is 14 amino acids. V lost 1 base and J lost 4; bases outside the gene matches: 4. Germline values: CDR1 SGHRS, CDR2 YFSETQ. CDR3 in DNA: TGCGCCAGCAGCTTGACAGGGGTGGGCACTGAAGCTTTCTTT. It is translated as CASSLTGVGTEAFF. Full variable domain (rest looked up from reference TRBV5-1 and TRBJ1-1): KAGVTQTPRYLIKTRGQQVTLSCSPISGHRSVSWYQQTPGQGLQFLFEYFSETQRNKGNFPGRFSGRQFSNSRSEMNVSTLELGDSALYLCASSLTGVGTEAFFGQGTRLTVV.

V gene TRBV10-3 combines with J gene TRBJ2-3; 8 bases fit TRBD2. Germline CDR1 and CDR2: ENHRY and SYGVKD. V shed 10 bases and J 2 bases; nucleotides not matched to a gene: 2. This CDR3 is 12 amino acids long. The CDR3 reads CATGGDTDTQYF. CDR3 nucleotide sequence: TGTGCCACCGGGGGGGACACAGATACGCAGTATTTT.